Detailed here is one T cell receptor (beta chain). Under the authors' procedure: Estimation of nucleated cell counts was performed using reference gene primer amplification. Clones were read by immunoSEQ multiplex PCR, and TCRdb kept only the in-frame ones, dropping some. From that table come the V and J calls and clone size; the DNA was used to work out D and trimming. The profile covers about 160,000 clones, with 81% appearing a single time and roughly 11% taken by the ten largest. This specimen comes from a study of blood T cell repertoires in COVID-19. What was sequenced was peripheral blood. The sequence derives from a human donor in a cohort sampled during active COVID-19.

The CDR3 loop is CASSGQVNTEAFF. Written as DNA, the CDR3 is TGCGCCAGCAGTGGGCAGGTGAACACTGAAGCTTTCTTT. V and J are TRBV10-1 and TRBJ1-1; no firm D call. Per the germline V gene, CDR1 is WNHNN and CDR2 is SYGVQD (reference sequence). V was shortened by 4 bases and J by 0 bases, with 6 bases between the two germline ends. This CDR3 has 13 residues.